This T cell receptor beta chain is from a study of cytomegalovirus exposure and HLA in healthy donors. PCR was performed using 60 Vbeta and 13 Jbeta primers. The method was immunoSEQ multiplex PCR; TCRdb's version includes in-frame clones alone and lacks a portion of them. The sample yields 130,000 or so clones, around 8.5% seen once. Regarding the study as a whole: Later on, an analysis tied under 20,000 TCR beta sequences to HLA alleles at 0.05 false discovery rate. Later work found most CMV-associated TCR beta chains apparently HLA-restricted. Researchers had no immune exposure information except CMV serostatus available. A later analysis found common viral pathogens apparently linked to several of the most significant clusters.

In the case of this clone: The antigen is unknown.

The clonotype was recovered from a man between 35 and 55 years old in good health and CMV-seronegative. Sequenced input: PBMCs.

In DNA, the CDR3 is TGTGCCAGCAGCTTAAAGGGGGAGCAGTACTTC. Protein: CASSLKGEQYF. The chain uses TRBV7-9 and TRBJ2-7; D may be TRBD1 (5 bases). The CDR3 totals 11 residues. Trimming cost V 2 bases and J 7 bases, with 6 bases left between them. CDR1 and CDR2 (germline): SEHNR, FQNEAQ (reference sequence).